Below are 10 T cell receptor beta chains sequenced from a single sample in a study of blood T cells in healthy people across ages. Primers used in a second PCR of about 7 to 12 cycles were a sample-barcoded 5' primer and a J-beta primer mix. TCRdb fed the 5' RACE reads into MiXCR, producing one record per CDR3 protein. The table includes about 970,000 distinct CDR3 sequences, 45% to 60% detected once. The sequenced sample consisted of blood. Receptors originate from a woman aged 60 to 75 in good health.

The chain couples TRBV7-2 to TRBJ2-1; TRBD1 agrees at 7 bases. From germline, CDR1 is SGHTA and CDR2 FQGNSA. V lost 5 bases and J lost 5; bases outside the gene matches: 6. CDR3 size: 14 residues. CDR3 coding DNA: TGTGCCAGCAGCACGGGACAGCCAAACAATGAGCAGTTCTTC. Protein product: CASSTGQPNNEQFF.

This clonotype was detected a few times. The V gene is TRBV27, the J gene TRBJ2-3; tentatively, D is TRBD2 (6 bases). The CDR3 covers 17 residues. V lost 6 bases and J lost 2, with 21 bases in between. Germline V CDR1 and CDR2: MNHEY, SMNVEV (reference sequence). The CDR3 DNA sequence: TGTGCCAGCAGCCCAAACCCCATCCCGGGAGACACAGATACGCAGTATTTT. It codes for CASSPNPIPGDTDTQYF.

The chain has TRBV3-1 and TRBJ2-5, with unresolved D. Germline V lookup: CDR1 LGHDT, CDR2 YNNKEL (reference sequence). The ends were cut back, 1 base at V and 5 bases at J, with 11 bases in the middle. The CDR3 runs 14 residues. CDR3 residues: CASSQGASVETQYF. As DNA, the CDR3 is TGTGCCAGCAGCCAAGGGGCGAGTGTGGAGACCCAGTACTTC.

The gene calls are TRBV10-3 and TRBJ1-1; perhaps TRBD1 as D (5 bases). CDR3 length equals 13 residues. V was cut by 6 bases and J by 4 bases, with 12 bases left in between. Germline V gene data show CDR1 as ENHRY and CDR2 as SYGVKD. In DNA form, the CDR3 reads TGTGCCATCAGGGGGGGGGTCGGCACTGAAGCTTTCTTT. This gives the protein CAIRGGVGTEAFF.

This chain's CDR3 is CASSLASSREKLFF. The CDR3 nucleotides read TGTGCCAGCAGCCTAGCGAGCAGTCGTGAAAAACTGTTTTTT. This chain uses TRBV3-1 with TRBJ1-4; D ambiguous. Germline CDR1 is LGHDT and CDR2 is YNNKEL (reference sequence). The CDR3 extends over 14 amino acids. The V gene lost 4 bases and the J gene lost 7 bases, with 13 bases spanning the gap. Filled out from reference TRBV3-1 and TRBJ1-4, the complete variable domain reads DTAVSQTPKYLVTQMGNDKSIKCEQNLGHDTMYWYKQDSKKFLKIMFSYNNKELIINETVPNRFSPKSPDKAHLNLHINSLELGDSAVYFCASSLASSREKLFFGSGTQLSVL.

This clonotype has more than one count but fewer than ten. V and J are TRBV7-2 and TRBJ2-7; TRBD2 matches 8 bases. The V and J ends lost 5 bases and 6 bases, in that order; junction bases with no gene match: 9. The CDR3 length is 14 residues. Germline CDR1 is SGHTA and CDR2 is FQGNSA. CDR3 loop: CASSGPPGLGEQYF. The CDR3 DNA reads as TGTGCCAGCAGCGGTCCTCCGGGACTAGGCGAGCAGTACTTC. The whole variable domain, remainder taken from reference TRBV7-2 and TRBJ2-7, is GAGVSQSPSNKVTEKGKDVELRCDPISGHTALYWYRQSLGQGLEFLIYFQGNSAPDKSGLPSDRFSAERTGGSVSTLTIQRTQQEDSAVYLCASSGPPGLGEQYFGPGTRLTVT.

This clonotype was detected once. A read error may account for a junction end that differs from germline. The chain joins TRBV10-3 to TRBJ2-4; 7 bases align to TRBD2. The J call is in doubt because the DNA end fits TRBJ2-7 better. Germline-derived CDR1 and CDR2 are ENHRY and SYGVKD. This CDR3 is built from 16 residues. CDR3 amino acids: CAISESSPSGLYEQYF. The CDR3 DNA follows: TGTGCCATTAGTGAGTCGAGTCCTAGCGGACTCTACGAGCAGTACTTC.

This clonotype has only a few counts. The V and J genes are TRBV20-1 and TRBJ1-2; 7 nucleotides agree with TRBD1. The CDR3 is made up of 16 amino acids. CDR1 DFQATT and CDR2 SNEGSKA come from the germline V gene (reference sequence). With V trimmed by 5 bases and J by 6 bases, 18 bases remained unmatched. This CDR3 reads CSALLGQPQGLDGYTF. For the CDR3, the DNA is TGCAGTGCTCTCCTGGGACAGCCTCAGGGTTTGGATGGCTACACCTTC.

This clonotype has ten or more counts. This chain links TRBV10-3 with TRBJ2-7, with D unresolved. Germline V gene lookup returns CDR1 ENHRY and CDR2 SYGVKD. The V end lost 6 bases, the J end lost 0 bases, and 6 bases lay between the germline ends. This CDR3 contains 12 residues. The CDR3 region is CAIRRDSYEQYF. DNA for the CDR3: TGTGCCATCAGGAGAGACTCCTACGAGCAGTACTTC.

The chain recombines TRBV7-6 with TRBJ1-4; 11 bases align to TRBD1. The CDR3 contains 15 residues. CDR1 and CDR2 from the germline V gene are SGHVS and FNYEAQ. V was clipped by 5 bases and J by 5 bases; unmatched bases: 4. The CDR3 reads CASSAGTGGNEKLFF. For the CDR3, the DNA is TGTGCCAGCAGCGCAGGGACAGGGGGAAATGAAAAACTGTTTTTT. The full variable domain, its missing parts supplied by reference TRBV7-6 and TRBJ1-4, is GAGVSQSPRYKVTKRGQDVALRCDPISGHVSLYWYRQALGQGPEFLTYFNYEAQQDKSGLPNDRFSAERPEGSISTLTIQRTEQRDSAMYRCASSAGTGGNEKLFFGSGTQLSVL.